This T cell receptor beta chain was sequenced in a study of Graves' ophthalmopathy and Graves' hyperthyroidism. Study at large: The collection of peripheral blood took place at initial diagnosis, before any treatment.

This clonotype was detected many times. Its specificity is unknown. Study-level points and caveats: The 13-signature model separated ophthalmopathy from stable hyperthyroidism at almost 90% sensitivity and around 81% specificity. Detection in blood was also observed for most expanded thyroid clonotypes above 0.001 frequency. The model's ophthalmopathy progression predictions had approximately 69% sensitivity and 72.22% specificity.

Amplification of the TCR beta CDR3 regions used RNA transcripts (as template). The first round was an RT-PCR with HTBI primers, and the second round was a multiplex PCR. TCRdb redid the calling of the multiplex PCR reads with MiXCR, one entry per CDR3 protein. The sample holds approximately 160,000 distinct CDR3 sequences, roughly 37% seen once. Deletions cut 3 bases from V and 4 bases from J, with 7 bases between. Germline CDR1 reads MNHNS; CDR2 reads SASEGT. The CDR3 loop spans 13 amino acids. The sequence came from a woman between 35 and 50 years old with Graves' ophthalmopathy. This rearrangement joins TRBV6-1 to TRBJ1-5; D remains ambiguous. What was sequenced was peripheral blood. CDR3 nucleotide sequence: TGTGCCAGCAGTGACACGGATAATCAGCCCCAGCATTTT. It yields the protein CASSDTDNQPQHF.